This note documents a single T cell receptor beta chain sequence. Antigen unknown. The data stem from a study of long-term antiretroviral therapy in people with HIV. Study summary: The immediate-ART recommendation dates to 2015, and the earliest samples predate it by about a decade. Broader study findings: Clones showing expansion before ART dominated the repertoire at all time points.

V lost 5 bases, J lost 4 bases, and 11 bases stayed unmatched. The V gene's germline CDR1 is MDHEN and CDR2 SYDVKM. The CDR3 extends over 17 amino acids. The libraries were made with immunoSEQ v3.0 at survey level. Per-sample sequencing targets were roughly 35,000-55,000 T-cell genomes. Data came from immunoSEQ multiplex PCR; TCRdb stores just in-frame clones and leaves some out. In the table there are 25,000 to 35,000 clones, approximately 83% of which are singletons. This specimen was unsorted PBMCs, taken around 2.8 years after starting antiretroviral therapy. V usage is TRBV28 and J usage is TRBJ2-6; 7 nucleotides match TRBD1. The origin of this receptor is a man younger than 45 with HIV. CDR3 in amino acids: CASSIVGQAGGANVLTF. The CDR3 DNA reads TGTGCCAGCAGTATCGTAGGACAGGCGGGCGGGGCCAACGTCCTGACTTTC.